Detailed here is one TCR beta chain. Its specific antigen is unknown. No much larger clonotype is one base removed from it; base qualities were not supplied. The data belong to a study of T-cell memory formation after mild COVID-19 (dated by TCRdb to the early 2020s). For the wider study: TCR sequence clusters from the two donors were found to be largely donor specific. In a couple of donors, T-cell clones that expanded and contracted after mild COVID-19 were tracked by sequencing TCRalpha and TCRbeta repertoires over time. Two young, previously healthy adult volunteers made up the cohort, one male and one female. Paper-wide results and their limitations: Balanced CD4/CD8 phenotypes were observed for clones contracting from day 15 to 85, whereas a bias towards CD4+ was observed for a second wave of clones expanding from day 15 to 37. Some responding clones were detected in pre-infection memory, suggesting pre-existing cross-reactive memory T cells joined the SARS-CoV-2 response. Contracting CD4+ clones turned up mainly in the CM and EM memory subsets, whereas EMRA was where CD8+ clones were enriched. The study covered only a couple of mild cases, and larger cohorts including severe cases with pre-infection samples were considered necessary. The second-wave clones that peaked on day 37 were not confirmed to be SARS-CoV-2 specific.

Ficoll-Paque density gradient centrifugation was the method used to isolate PBMCs. Sequencing was carried out with an Illumina NovaSeq 6000. TCRalpha and TCRbeta cDNA libraries were built by 5'RACE with constant-segment primers, adding sample barcodes and unique molecular identifiers. RNA was extracted from every sample with Trizol reagent. The libraries were amplified in two PCR steps, and the second step added a second sample barcode and Illumina TruSeq adapters. Sequencing of libraries was performed on an Illumina NovaSeq with 2 x 150 bp paired-end reads. For the original study's pipeline: Demultiplexing of reads and collapsing into UMI-guided consensus sequences were performed with migec v1.2.7. With mixcr v2.1.11, UMI consensuses were aligned to TRA and TRB V and J templates and assembled into clonotypes. A clonotype was counted as expanded or contracted only if both edgeR and NoisET called the change significant, with noise models trained on biological replicates. For edgeR calls, the thresholds were a false discovery rate-adjusted p below 0.01 and a log2 fold-change of 1. As an exploratory analysis of dynamics, PCA with hierarchical clustering was applied to max-normalized trajectories of the 1000 most abundant clonotypes. Each responding clone was given a CD4 or CD8 phenotype based on the CD4+ and CD8+ repertoires, which had been sequenced separately. In-frame beta chains were kept once TCRdb had trimmed the public reads at Q25 with fastp and called clones with MiXCR. Each CDR3 protein gets just one entry, which takes the most common genes and DNA from the rows behind it. TCRdb's processing, not the authors', yielded these V and J calls. The sample data list approximately 300,000 distinct CDR3 sequences, and less than 20% of these were observed just once. The ten largest account for 20% to 25% of the sample.

Material for sequencing was PBMCs or a T cell subset sorted from them (not recorded which). The origin of this receptor is a man between 18 and 29 years old who had mild COVID-19 (a few samples of this study predate the infection). The sample titles of this study are shuffled in the database, so cell type and time point are left out; the donor was told from shared clones.

The DNA sequence is TGTGCCAGCACCCAAGTGATAGGAGATAATTCACCCCTCCACTTT. This yields the protein CASTQVIGDNSPLHF. This chain is built from TRBV7-2 and TRBJ1-6; the D gene cannot be resolved reliably. The germline V gene sets CDR1 to SGHTA and CDR2 to FQGNSA. There are 15 amino acids in the CDR3, from cysteine to phenylalanine inclusive. Here the CDR3 DNA is all that survives: 45 bases in frame from base 1. V loses 7 bases, J loses 5 bases, and the germline ends lie 15 bases apart.